Following are 4 T cell receptor beta chains from one sample sequenced in a study of T cell responses to AZD1222 COVID-19 vaccine. TCRdb's table, derived via immunoSEQ multiplex PCR, lists solely in-frame clones and lacks some. The table lists some 130,000 clones, approximately 92% of them singletons, with 6% to 7% in the top ten. This specimen consisted of peripheral blood, obtained 28 days after the second AZD1222 dose. These receptors all come from an adult who received the AZD1222 COVID-19 vaccine.

In this sample, this clone turned up a few times. This rearrangement joins TRBV3-1 (or the pseudogene TRBV3-2) to TRBJ1-6; D remains ambiguous. In germline, CDR1 is LGHDT, CDR2 YNNKEL (reference sequence). This CDR3 spans 13 amino acids. V lost 1 base and J lost 8, with 6 bases in between. The CDR3 DNA is TGTGCCAGCAGCCAAGGCACGGATTCACCCCTCCACTTT. Translating it yields CASSQGTDSPLHF.

The chain employs TRBV7-9 and TRBJ1-5; the D gene is possibly TRBD1 (5 bases). Germline CDR1 SEHNR, CDR2 FQNEAQ (reference sequence). The CDR3 runs 19 residues. V was trimmed by 2 bases and J by 0 bases, leaving 20 bases between them. CDR3 DNA: TGTGCCAGCAGCTTACCTGTGACAGCTCCCACCGTTAGCAATCAGCCCCAGCATTTT. The encoded protein is CASSLPVTAPTVSNQPQHF.

The gene calls are TRBV5-1 and TRBJ2-7; 7 bases fit TRBD1. With 1 base clipped from V and 2 bases from J, the junction kept 9 bases outside the gene matches. CDR1 and CDR2 (germline): SGHRS, YFSETQ. The CDR3 is made up of 16 amino acids. CDR3 amino acids: CASSLLSSGQTYEQYF. The CDR3 DNA reads as TGCGCCAGCAGCTTGCTTTCCTCGGGACAGACCTACGAGCAGTACTTC.

The chain links TRBV7-9 to TRBJ2-3; 8 bases line up with TRBD1. Germline-derived CDR1 and CDR2 are SEHNR and FQNEAQ (reference sequence). V gave up 6 bases and J gave up 0 bases; unmatched junction bases: 5. The length of the CDR3 is 15 residues. The CDR3 is CASRTGDTSTDTQYF. In DNA, the CDR3 is TGTGCCAGCAGGACAGGGGATACTAGCACAGATACGCAGTATTTT.